The clone carrying this T cell receptor (beta chain) was seen repeatedly, ten times or more. The antigen is not known. Time point specified: newly diagnosed GD, antithyroid drugs for less than 3 months. Preparation of the TCR library used RNA extracted from PBMCs. Into tubes containing EDTA, approximately 9 milliliters of peripheral blood were drawn. To make TCR beta libraries, researchers used iRepertoire HTBI primers and Arm-PCR of CDR3 regions. Via MiXCR, TCRdb re-called the multiplex PCR reads, giving one row per CDR3 protein. The sample consists of approximately 360,000 distinct CDR3 sequences, approximately 12% of them appearing once. The V segment lost 8 bases and the J segment 5 bases; nucleotides outside the gene matches: 5. This CDR3 contains 14 residues. In germline, CDR1 is MNHEY, CDR2 SVGEGT. This specimen comes from a study of regulatory T cells in long-lasting Graves disease. Study findings and constraints: Patients with persistent Graves' had lower TCR diversity than newly diagnosed patients.

This sample also appeared in a second study, on T cells in Graves' hyperthyroidism and ophthalmopathy. Turning to that study: TCR CDR3 regions were first amplified by RT-PCR with HTBI primers.

The sequence was obtained from a woman younger than 30 with Graves disease. V usage is TRBV6-2 or TRBV6-3 and J usage is TRBJ2-3; 12 bases fit TRBD2. The source was peripheral blood mononuclear cells (PBMCs), collected at new diagnosis, from a patient treated with antithyroid drugs. CDR3 DNA sequence: TGTGCCAGCCATCGACTAGCGGGGGAAGATACGCAGTATTTT. Translated, it gives CASHRLAGEDTQYF.